These 14 T cell receptor beta chains share one sample of origin, sequenced in a study of blood T cell repertoires in COVID-19. Data came from immunoSEQ multiplex PCR; TCRdb stores just in-frame clones and leaves some out. The sample carries roughly 70,000 clones, 80% recorded once. The sample consisted of peripheral blood. These receptors all come from a man aged 70-80 years who had recovered from COVID-19.

The rearrangement links TRBV7-8 to TRBJ1-6; tentative D call: TRBD1 (5 bases). Deletions cut 2 bases from V and 0 bases from J, with 14 bases between. The germline V gene has CDR1 SGHVS and CDR2 FQNEAQ. The CDR3 loop spans 18 amino acids. CDR3 loop: CASSLRRQSNSYNSPLHF. CDR3 nucleotides: TGTGCCAGCAGCTTAAGGCGACAGTCAAACTCCTATAATTCACCCCTCCACTTT.

This clone came up many times. This chain uses TRBV4-3 with TRBJ2-1; 8 bases fit TRBD2. Germline CDR1 and CDR2: LGHNA and YSLEER. The CDR3 is 16 amino acids. V gave up 0 bases and J gave up 7 bases; unmatched junction bases: 8. CDR3 nucleotides: TGCGCCAGCAGCCAAGACCAACCGGGACTAGTGAATGAGCAGTTCTTC. Translating gives CASSQDQPGLVNEQFF.

The V gene is TRBV6-2 or TRBV6-3, the J gene TRBJ2-5, with TRBD2 identical over 9 bases. There are 16 residues in the CDR3. CDR1 MNHEY and CDR2 SVGEGT come from the germline V gene. V was clipped by 5 bases and J by 4 bases; unmatched bases: 11. CDR3 loop: CASSTLSGSIGETQYF. CDR3 bases: TGTGCCAGCAGTACCCTTAGCGGGAGTATTGGAGAGACCCAGTACTTC.

The CDR3 DNA sequence: TGTGCCAGCAGCTTAGAGGTGGCGGGTCGGGGACAGGGCCTCTACGAGCAGTACTTC. This sequence encodes CASSLEVAGRGQGLYEQYF. The genes are TRBV7-2 and TRBJ2-7; 9 bases align to TRBD1. This CDR3 spans 19 amino acids. The germline V gene has CDR1 SGHTA and CDR2 FQGNSA. J lost 3 bases, V lost 1 base, and 16 bases had no gene match.

The chain is built from TRBV6-1 and TRBJ2-6, with no clear D. V lost 3 bases and J lost 1, with 7 bases in between. CDR3 length equals 15 residues. In germline, CDR1 is MNHNS, CDR2 SASEGT. CDR3 DNA: TGTGCCAGCAGTGATTTAGCATCTGGGGCCAACGTCCTGACTTTC. Its translation is CASSDLASGANVLTF.

This chain joins TRBV5-1 and TRBJ2-2, with TRBD1 as a possible D gene (6 bases). Germline CDR1 reads SGHRS; CDR2 reads YFSETQ. This CDR3 contains 16 residues. V lost 1 base, J lost 6 bases, and 16 bases lay in between. The CDR3 DNA sequence: TGCGCCAGCAGCTTGCGCGGTTCAGGGGCCCCCGGGGAGCTGTTTTTT. It specifies CASSLRGSGAPGELFF. Full variable domain (missing parts from reference TRBV5-1 and TRBJ2-2): KAGVTQTPRYLIKTRGQQVTLSCSPISGHRSVSWYQQTPGQGLQFLFEYFSETQRNKGNFPGRFSGRQFSNSRSEMNVSTLELGDSALYLCASSLRGSGAPGELFFGEGSRLTVL.

The V call is TRBV7-2, the J call TRBJ2-7; no firm D call. V was trimmed by 3 bases and J by 4 bases, leaving 10 bases between them. The CDR3 spans 13 residues. Germline CDR1 reads SGHTA; CDR2 reads FQGNSA. This CDR3 reads CASSLLTGYEQYF. The CDR3 nucleotides are TGTGCCAGCAGCTTGCTAACTGGTTACGAGCAGTACTTC.

This clone was seen more than once but under ten times. The genes are TRBV9 and TRBJ2-1, with D possibly TRBD2 on 6 matching bases. Germline CDR1 is SGDLS and CDR2 is YYNGEE. The CDR3 is 16 residues long. The V gene lost 2 bases and the J gene lost 8 bases, with 20 bases spanning the gap. The CDR3 DNA sequence: TGTGCCAGCAGCGTCGATGCACCGGGAGCTGGCCATGAGCAGTTCTTC. Protein sequence: CASSVDAPGAGHEQFF.

V is TRBV6-5 and J is TRBJ1-1, with D unclear. This CDR3 is 13 amino acids long. V was shortened by 7 bases and J by 2 bases, with 11 bases between the two germline ends. Per the germline V gene, CDR1 is MNHEY and CDR2 is SVGAGI. CDR3 bases: TGTGCCAGCACGAGGGAGGGTAACACTGAAGCTTTCTTT. Its translation is CASTREGNTEAFF.

The CDR3 reads CASSLLRGGADTQYF. The CDR3 DNA reads as TGTGCCAGCAGCTTGTTGCGAGGGGGGGCAGATACGCAGTATTTT. The V and J genes are TRBV5-5 and TRBJ2-3, with D maybe TRBD2 (7 bases). The V gene lost 1 base and the J gene lost 4 bases, with 13 bases spanning the gap. Germline CDR1 is SGHKS and CDR2 is YYEKEE (reference sequence). This CDR3 contains 15 residues.

In its sample, this clone was seen a few times. The chain is built from TRBV6-5 and TRBJ2-3; no firm D call. Per germline, CDR1 MNHEY and CDR2 SVGAGI. V lost 5 bases to trimming and J lost 4 bases, with 10 bases between them. The length of the CDR3 is 13 residues. The CDR3 DNA reads TGTGCCAGCAGTCTAGGTAGCTCAGATACGCAGTATTTT. Its translation is CASSLGSSDTQYF.

The CDR3 DNA reads TGTGCCACCAGTGACCCGGGACAGGGGCCCACAGATACGCAGTATTTT. Amino acids: CATSDPGQGPTDTQYF. The chain joins TRBV24-1 to TRBJ2-3; 10 bases are a match to TRBD1. The V gene end was trimmed by 4 bases and the J gene end by 2 bases; junction bases not matched to a gene: 5. The CDR3 is made up of 16 amino acids. In germline, CDR1 is KGHDR, CDR2 SFDVKD.

Here the CDR3 reads CASSGTSRGTDTQYF. For the CDR3, the DNA is TGTGCCAGCAGCGGGACTAGCCGGGGCACAGATACGCAGTATTTT. The chain carries TRBV7-2 and TRBJ2-3; 9 nucleotides match TRBD2. The V and J ends lost 5 bases and 1 base, in that order; junction bases with no gene match: 4. The germline gives CDR1 SGHTA, CDR2 FQGNSA. The CDR3 runs to 15 residues.

The chain recombines TRBV28 with TRBJ2-7, with 9 bases matching TRBD1. Per germline, CDR1 MDHEN and CDR2 SYDVKM. This CDR3 is built from 15 residues. V shed 3 bases and J 4 bases; nucleotides not matched to a gene: 7. CDR3 DNA: TGTGCCAGCAGTTTCTTCGACAGGGGGAGTTACGAGCAGTACTTC. Its translation: CASSFFDRGSYEQYF.